This T cell receptor beta chain came from a study of beta chain features in type 1 diabetes. The whole isolated RNA underwent reverse transcription, so sequencing captured expressed TCRB transcripts. About 3.4 million reads on average were seen across naive, central memory and regulatory T cell samples. This table comes from immunoSEQ multiplex PCR, and its TCRdb copy is limited to in-frame clones, with some not included. The sample lists under 500,000 clones, approximately 30% occurring once. CDR1 SNHLY and CDR2 FYNNEI come from the germline V gene. The CDR3 consists of 13 residues. V was trimmed by 6 bases and J by 7 bases, leaving 13 bases between them.

The sequenced material came from naive CD4+ T cells from blood. The receptor's source is a man younger than 30 in good health. The chain has TRBV2 and TRBJ1-5; D remains unclear. CDR3 bases: TGTGCCAGCAGCCCTGACATAGGGCAGCCCCAGCATTTT. Protein sequence: CASSPDIGQPQHF.